This T cell receptor beta chain was captured by sequencing in a study of T cell responses to AZD1222 COVID-19 vaccine. Sequenced by immunoSEQ multiplex PCR; TCRdb stores in-frame clones only, minus some. Of tens of thousands of clones listed, approximately 80% are singletons. Study observations and caveats: Spike-specific TCRs gained breadth and depth after people received two AZD1222 doses. Samples come after the peak T cell response, not at day 14. Possibly, clonal diversity was underestimated; donors were largely white British and included more females.

Trimming at V came to 6 bases and at J to 6 bases, leaving 3 bases not matched to a gene. The CDR3 is 14 amino acids. Germline assignment: CDR1 MNHEY and CDR2 SVGAGI. Note on this clone: Its target is unknown.

Sequenced material: peripheral blood, taken on day 0 of MenACWY control vaccination. J is TRBJ2-1 and V is TRBV6-5, with 12 positions matching TRBD2. This TCR came from an adult in good health. The CDR3 sequence: CASSGLAGSNEQFF. The CDR3 region has the DNA TGTGCCAGCAGCGGACTAGCGGGAAGCAATGAGCAGTTCTTC.